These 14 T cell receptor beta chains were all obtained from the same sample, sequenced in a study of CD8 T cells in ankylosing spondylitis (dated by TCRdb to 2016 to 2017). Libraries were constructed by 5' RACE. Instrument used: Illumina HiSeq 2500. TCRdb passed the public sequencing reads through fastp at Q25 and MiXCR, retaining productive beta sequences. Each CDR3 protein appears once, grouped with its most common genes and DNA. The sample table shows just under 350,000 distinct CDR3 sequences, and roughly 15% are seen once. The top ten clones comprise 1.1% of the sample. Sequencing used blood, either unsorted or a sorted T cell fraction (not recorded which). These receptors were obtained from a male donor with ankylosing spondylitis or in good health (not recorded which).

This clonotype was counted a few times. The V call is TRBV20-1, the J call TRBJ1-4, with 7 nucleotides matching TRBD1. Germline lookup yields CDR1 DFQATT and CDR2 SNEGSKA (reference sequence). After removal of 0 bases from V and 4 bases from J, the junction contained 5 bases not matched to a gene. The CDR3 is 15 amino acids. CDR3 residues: CSARDSTGYNEKLFF. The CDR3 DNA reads TGCAGTGCTAGAGATTCGACAGGGTATAATGAAAAACTGTTTTTT.

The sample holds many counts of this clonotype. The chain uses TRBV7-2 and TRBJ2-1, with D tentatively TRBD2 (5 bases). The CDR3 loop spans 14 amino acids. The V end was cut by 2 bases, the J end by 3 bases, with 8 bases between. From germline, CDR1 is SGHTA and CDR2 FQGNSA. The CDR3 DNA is TGTGCCAGCAGCTTAACCCGGGACTACAATGAGCAGTTCTTC. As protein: CASSLTRDYNEQFF. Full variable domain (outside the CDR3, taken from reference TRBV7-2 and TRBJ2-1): GAGVSQSPSNKVTEKGKDVELRCDPISGHTALYWYRQSLGQGLEFLIYFQGNSAPDKSGLPSDRFSAERTGGSVSTLTIQRTQQEDSAVYLCASSLTRDYNEQFFGPGTRLTVL.

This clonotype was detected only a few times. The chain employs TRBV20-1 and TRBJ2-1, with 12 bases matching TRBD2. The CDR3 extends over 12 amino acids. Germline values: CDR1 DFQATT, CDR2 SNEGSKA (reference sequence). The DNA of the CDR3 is TGCAGCGGGACTAGCGGGTGGAATGAGCAGTTCTTC. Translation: CSGTSGWNEQFF.

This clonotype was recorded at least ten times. The CDR3 DNA is TGTGCCAGCAGCCAAGGGAGCAGGAATGAGCAGTTCTTC. Residues: CASSQGSRNEQFF. The genes are TRBV3-1 and TRBJ2-1; D not resolved. This CDR3 has 13 residues. Germline lookup yields CDR1 LGHDT and CDR2 YNNKEL (reference sequence). V lost 1 base, J lost 7 bases, and 8 bases lay in between.

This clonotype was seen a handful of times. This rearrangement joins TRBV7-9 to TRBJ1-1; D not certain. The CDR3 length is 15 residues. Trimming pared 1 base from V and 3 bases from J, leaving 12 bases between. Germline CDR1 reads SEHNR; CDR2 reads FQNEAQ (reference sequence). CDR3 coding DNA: TGTGCCAGCAGCTTAGACGGGAGGGCCCACACTGAAGCTTTCTTT. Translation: CASSLDGRAHTEAFF.

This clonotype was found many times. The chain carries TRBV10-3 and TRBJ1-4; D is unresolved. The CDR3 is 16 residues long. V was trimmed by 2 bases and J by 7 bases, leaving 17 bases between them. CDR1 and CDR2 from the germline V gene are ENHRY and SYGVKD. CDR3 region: CAISEPGSSVGEKLFF. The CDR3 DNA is TGTGCCATCAGTGAGCCGGGGTCGTCGGTGGGTGAAAAACTGTTTTTT.

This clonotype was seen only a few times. CDR3 DNA: TGTGCCAGCAGCTTATGGCTAGCGGGAGATAACCACGAGCAGTACTTC. Protein: CASSLWLAGDNHEQYF. The chain uses TRBV7-9 and TRBJ2-7; 10 positions agree with TRBD2. From germline, CDR1 is SEHNR and CDR2 FQNEAQ (reference sequence). The ends lost 2 bases at V and 5 bases at J; junction bases unmatched: 9. This CDR3 is built from 16 residues.

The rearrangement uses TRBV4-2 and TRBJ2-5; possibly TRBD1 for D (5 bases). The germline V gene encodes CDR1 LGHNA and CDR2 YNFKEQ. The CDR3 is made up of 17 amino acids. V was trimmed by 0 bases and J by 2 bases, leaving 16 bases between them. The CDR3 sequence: CASSQDGAGPEQETQYF. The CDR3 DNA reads TGTGCCAGCAGCCAAGATGGGGCCGGGCCCGAACAAGAGACCCAGTACTTC.

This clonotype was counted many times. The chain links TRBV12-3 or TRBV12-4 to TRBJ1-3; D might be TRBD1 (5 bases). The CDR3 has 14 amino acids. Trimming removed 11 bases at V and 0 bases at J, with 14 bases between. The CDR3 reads CAYDGGNSGNTIYF. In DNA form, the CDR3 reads TGTGCCTACGACGGGGGGAACTCTGGAAACACCATATATTTT.

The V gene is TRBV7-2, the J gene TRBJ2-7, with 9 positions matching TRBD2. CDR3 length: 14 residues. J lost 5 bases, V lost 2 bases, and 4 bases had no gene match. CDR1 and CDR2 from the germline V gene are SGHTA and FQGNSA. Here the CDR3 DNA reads TGTGCCAGCAGCTTAAATAGCGGGGGACACGAGCAGTACTTC. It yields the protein CASSLNSGGHEQYF.

CDR3 nucleotides: TGCAGTGCTAGAAAAGGGGCAGGGGCCTACGAGCAGTACTTC. It encodes CSARKGAGAYEQYF. The chain joins TRBV20-1 to TRBJ2-7; a weak D match, TRBD1 (6 bases). CDR1 and CDR2 from the germline V gene are DFQATT and SNEGSKA (reference sequence). The length of the CDR3 is 14 residues. Trimming pared 2 bases from V and 2 bases from J, leaving 13 bases between.

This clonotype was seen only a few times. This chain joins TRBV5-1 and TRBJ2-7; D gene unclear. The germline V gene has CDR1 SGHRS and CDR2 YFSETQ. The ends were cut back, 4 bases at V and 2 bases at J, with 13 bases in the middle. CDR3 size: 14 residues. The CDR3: CASSTAGRAYEQYF. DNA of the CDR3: TGCGCCAGCAGCACCGCCGGACGAGCCTACGAGCAGTACTTC. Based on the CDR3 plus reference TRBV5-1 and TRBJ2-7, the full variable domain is KAGVTQTPRYLIKTRGQQVTLSCSPISGHRSVSWYQQTPGQGLQFLFEYFSETQRNKGNFPGRFSGRQFSNSRSEMNVSTLELGDSALYLCASSTAGRAYEQYFGPGTRLTVT.

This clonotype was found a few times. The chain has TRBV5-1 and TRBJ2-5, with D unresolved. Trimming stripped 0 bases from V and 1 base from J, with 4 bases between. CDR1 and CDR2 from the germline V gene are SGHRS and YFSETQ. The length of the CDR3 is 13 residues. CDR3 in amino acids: CASSLDFQETQYF. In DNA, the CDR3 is TGCGCCAGCAGCTTGGACTTCCAAGAGACCCAGTACTTC.

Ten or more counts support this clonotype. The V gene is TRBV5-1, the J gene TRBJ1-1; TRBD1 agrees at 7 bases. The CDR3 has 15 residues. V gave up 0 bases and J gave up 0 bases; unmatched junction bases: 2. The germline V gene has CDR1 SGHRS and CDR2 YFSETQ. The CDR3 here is CASSLGTGMNTEAFF. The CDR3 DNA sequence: TGCGCCAGCAGCTTGGGGACAGGCATGAACACTGAAGCTTTCTTT.